Below are 24 T cell receptor beta chains sequenced from a single sample in a study of cytomegalovirus exposure and HLA in healthy donors. PCR primers comprised 60 Vbeta and 13 Jbeta primers. Generated by immunoSEQ multiplex PCR, the TCRdb table keeps only in-frame clones and is missing some. The profile shows around 100,000 clones, over 65% of them singletons. The sample comprised PBMCs. These receptors were taken from a woman between 40 and 55 years old in good health and CMV-seropositive.

This chain links TRBV19 with TRBJ2-5, with D unresolved. The tail of the sequence fits TRBJ2-7 better, so the J call may be wrong. Per the germline V gene, CDR1 is LNHDA and CDR2 is SQIVND (reference sequence). The CDR3 has 14 amino acids. CDR3 DNA sequence: TGTGCCAGTAGGCCGACTCAAGTCTCCTACGAGCAGTACTTC. Residues: CASRPTQVSYEQYF.

CDR3 in DNA: TGTGCCAGCTCGGGAACAGGGGAGAACACTGAAGCTTTCTTT. The encoded protein is CASSGTGENTEAFF. The gene calls are TRBV18 and TRBJ1-1, with 7 bases identical to TRBD1. With V trimmed by 6 bases and J by 1 base, 5 bases remained unmatched. The CDR3 is made up of 14 amino acids. Germline CDR1 and CDR2: KGHSH and LQKENI.

The chain joins TRBV28 to TRBJ1-4; tentatively, D is TRBD1 (6 bases). Germline-derived CDR1 and CDR2 are MDHEN and SYDVKM. The V end was cut by 2 bases, the J end by 3 bases, with 16 bases between. This CDR3 spans 17 amino acids. The CDR3 here is CASSLSTGLGSNEKLFF. In DNA, the CDR3 is TGTGCCAGCAGTTTAAGCACAGGGTTAGGGTCTAATGAAAAACTGTTTTTT.

The sample holds a few counts of this clone. The CDR3 loop is CATSRGGTGRTGELFF. As DNA, the CDR3 is TGTGCCACCAGCAGAGGGGGGACAGGGAGGACCGGGGAGCTGTTTTTT. This chain uses TRBV15 with TRBJ2-2; 9 nucleotides align to TRBD1. The CDR3 is made up of 16 amino acids. Per germline, CDR1 LNHNV and CDR2 YYDKDF (reference sequence). V shed 1 base, J shed 5 bases, and the junction held 5 bases outside the gene matches.

This clone was counted a few times. V gene TRBV5-1 combines with J gene TRBJ2-1; D is perhaps TRBD2 (5 bases). Germline CDR1 and CDR2: SGHRS and YFSETQ. The CDR3 length is 13 residues. V lost 7 bases and J lost 8, with 16 bases in between. The DNA for the CDR3 is TGCGCCAGCCTTCGGGGTGTTATTGATGAGCAGTTCTTC. It codes for CASLRGVIDEQFF.

This clone was seen at least ten times. The rearrangement links TRBV27 to TRBJ2-1; the match to TRBD2 covers 11 bases. V shed 6 bases and J 0 bases; nucleotides not matched to a gene: 4. This CDR3 has 16 residues. The germline V gene encodes CDR1 MNHEY and CDR2 SMNVEV (reference sequence). This CDR3 is CASRGTSGGSYNEQFF. CDR3 coding DNA: TGTGCCAGCAGAGGTACTAGCGGGGGCTCCTACAATGAGCAGTTCTTC.

The genes are TRBV15 and TRBJ2-7; unclear D gene. Trimming shortened V by 1 base and J by 4 bases, and 11 bases separated the two germline ends. The CDR3 is made up of 14 amino acids. Germline values: CDR1 LNHNV, CDR2 YYDKDF (reference sequence). CDR3 DNA: TGTGCCACCAGCAGAGGGCTCCTGACATACGAGCAGTACTTC. Encoded protein: CATSRGLLTYEQYF.

This chain connects TRBV5-4 to TRBJ2-3; 9 bases agree with TRBD2. Losses at the gene ends were 0 bases for V and 3 bases for J; bases not matched to a gene: 8. Germline values: CDR1 SGHNT, CDR2 YYREEE (reference sequence). CDR3 length: 17 amino acids. This CDR3 reads CASSLVASGIGTDTQYF. The CDR3 coding sequence is TGTGCCAGCAGCTTGGTTGCTAGCGGGATAGGGACAGATACGCAGTATTTT.

The chain combines TRBV23-1 with TRBJ2-4; 9 bases fit TRBD2. TRBV23-1 is assigned to the ORF class and has an uncertain function. This CDR3 is 20 amino acids long. After removal of 0 bases from V and 0 bases from J, the junction contained 12 bases not matched to a gene. The CDR3 DNA follows: TGCGCCAGCAGTCAATCCCGGCTAGCGGGAAGGGACCTAGCCAAAAACATTCAGTACTTC. Translated: CASSQSRLAGRDLAKNIQYF.

The rearrangement links TRBV19 to TRBJ2-2; 7 nucleotides agree with TRBD2. This CDR3 contains 16 residues. V shed 6 bases, J shed 2 bases, and the junction held 9 bases outside the gene matches. In germline, CDR1 is LNHDA, CDR2 SQIVND (reference sequence). The CDR3 region has the DNA TGTGCCAGTAGGGGAAGCGGGGTTCCTAACACCGGGGAGCTGTTTTTT. It encodes CASRGSGVPNTGELFF.

J is TRBJ1-2 and V is TRBV2; D is uncertain. The V end was cut by 7 bases, the J end by 0 bases, with 3 bases between. Looked up from germline, CDR1 is SNHLY and CDR2 is FYNNEI. CDR3 length equals 11 residues. CDR3 sequence reads: CASTANYGYTF. CDR3 DNA: TGTGCCAGCACGGCTAACTATGGCTACACCTTC.

The chain couples TRBV15 to TRBJ2-4, with TRBD2 matching 8 bases. V lost 4 bases to trimming and J lost 0 bases; unmatched junction nucleotides: 17. CDR3 length: 20 amino acids. Germline V gene lookup returns CDR1 LNHNV and CDR2 YYDKDF (reference sequence). CDR3 sequence reads: CATSIGGGLGSELAKNIQYF. CDR3 bases: TGTGCCACCAGCATTGGGGGGGGACTAGGGTCCGAGCTAGCCAAAAACATTCAGTACTTC.

V usage is TRBV7-3 and J usage is TRBJ2-5; D might be TRBD2 (5 bases). Trimming removed 1 base from V and 1 base from J, with 10 bases in between. This CDR3 region has 15 residues. From germline, CDR1 is SGHTA and CDR2 FQGTGA. CDR3 protein: CASSLSIGVQETQYF. CDR3 DNA: TGTGCCAGCAGCTTAAGCATCGGGGTCCAAGAGACCCAGTACTTC.

The chain couples TRBV9 to TRBJ2-1; tentative D call: TRBD2 (6 bases). The CDR3 spans 16 residues. Per the germline V gene, CDR1 is SGDLS and CDR2 is YYNGEE. V was clipped by 0 bases and J by 5 bases, with 15 bases between them. This chain's CDR3 is CASSVGSGEGHNEQFF. DNA of the CDR3: TGTGCCAGCAGCGTAGGGTCGGGGGAAGGACACAATGAGCAGTTCTTC. Supplemented by reference TRBV9 and TRBJ2-1, the full variable domain reads DSGVTQTPKHLITATGQRVTLRCSPRSGDLSVYWYQQSLDQGLQFLIQYYNGEERAKGNILERFSAQQFPDLHSELNLSSLELGDSALYFCASSVGSGEGHNEQFFGPGTRLTVL.

V is TRBV6-5 and J is TRBJ2-7; 7 positions match TRBD1. Per the germline V gene, CDR1 is MNHEY and CDR2 is SVGAGI. This CDR3 is 14 amino acids long. J gave up 0 bases and V 5 bases, and 4 bases lay outside the gene matches. CDR3 coding DNA: TGTGCCAGCAGTCCGGACAGGAGCTCCTACGAGCAGTACTTC. Amino acids: CASSPDRSSYEQYF.

The CDR3: CSGGTGGNYGYTF. For the CDR3, the DNA is TGCAGCGGCGGCACAGGGGGTAACTATGGCTACACCTTC. The chain has TRBV29-1 and TRBJ1-2; TRBD1 agrees at 8 bases. Germline CDR1 SQVTM, CDR2 ANQGSEA. The CDR3 consists of 13 residues. The J segment lost 1 base and the V segment lost 7 bases, leaving 5 bases of the junction unmatched.

The gene calls are TRBV29-1 and TRBJ2-7; perhaps TRBD1 as D (6 bases). Trimming took off 3 bases at V and 2 bases at J, with 11 bases between the two ends. Germline CDR1 reads SQVTM; CDR2 reads ANQGSEA. This CDR3 contains 13 residues. The CDR3: CSVDSQGTYEQYF. DNA of the CDR3: TGCAGCGTTGATTCACAGGGAACCTACGAGCAGTACTTC.

This chain connects TRBV28 to TRBJ2-2, with 12 bases lining up with TRBD2. With 5 bases clipped from V and 5 bases from J, the junction kept 15 bases outside the gene matches. Germline V lookup: CDR1 MDHEN, CDR2 SYDVKM. The length of the CDR3 is 19 residues. This chain's CDR3 is CASSQLAGGPGGRTGELFF. CDR3 bases: TGTGCCAGCAGTCAACTAGCGGGAGGCCCAGGGGGGAGGACCGGGGAGCTGTTTTTT.

The rearrangement links TRBV29-1 to TRBJ1-5; D is perhaps TRBD1 (5 bases). CDR3 size: 13 residues. V lost 4 bases to trimming and J lost 4 bases, with 11 bases between them. Germline CDR1 reads SQVTM; CDR2 reads ANQGSEA. The CDR3 DNA reads as TGCAGCGTTGGGTCCGGGGGTAATCAGCCCCAGCATTTT. It encodes CSVGSGGNQPQHF.

This clone was counted a few times. This chain joins TRBV6-4 and TRBJ2-1, with a weak D call TRBD2 (6 bases). V lost 7 bases, J lost 10 bases, and 26 bases lay in between. Germline V gene data show CDR1 as MRHNA and CDR2 as SNTAGT. The CDR3 length is 16 residues. CDR3 sequence: CASTQEGTSHPREQFF. The DNA for the CDR3 is TGTGCCAGCACTCAGGAAGGGACTTCCCACCCCAGAGAGCAGTTCTTC.

V gene TRBV4-3 combines with J gene TRBJ1-2, with 7 bases that match TRBD1. The germline V gene has CDR1 LGHNA and CDR2 YSLEER. The CDR3 is made up of 15 amino acids. V was clipped by 1 base and J by 4 bases; unmatched bases: 6. The CDR3 sequence: CASSQVGQGGYGYTF. CDR3 nucleotides: TGCGCCAGCAGCCAAGTGGGGCAGGGGGGCTATGGCTACACCTTC.

As to this clone: At one of its ends the junction is not consistent with the germline gene, which may arise from a read error. The rearrangement joins TRBV7-9 to TRBJ2-7; 9 positions agree with TRBD1. CDR1 and CDR2 from the germline V gene are SEHNR and FQNEAQ (reference sequence). This CDR3 contains 15 residues. In DNA form, the CDR3 reads TGTTCCAGCAGCTCAGCAGGGACAGGGTCGAACGAGCAGTACTTC. This encodes CSSSSAGTGSNEQYF.

The genes are TRBV7-3 and TRBJ2-3, with 10 positions matching TRBD2. The J segment lost 1 base and the V segment lost 2 bases, leaving 9 bases of the junction unmatched. The CDR3 is made up of 18 amino acids. Germline V gene lookup returns CDR1 SGHTA and CDR2 FQGTGA. The DNA of the CDR3 is TGTGCCAGCAGCTTAGGGGGGAGGACTAGCGGCGGCACAGATACGCAGTATTTT. It specifies CASSLGGRTSGGTDTQYF. The complete variable domain, with remaining parts taken from reference TRBV7-3 and TRBJ2-3, reads GAGVSQTPSNKVTEKGKYVELRCDPISGHTALYWYRQSLGQGPEFLIYFQGTGAADDSGLPNDRFFAVRPEGSVSTLKIQRTERGDSAVYLCASSLGGRTSGGTDTQYFGPGTRLTVL.

V gene TRBV7-3 combines with J gene TRBJ2-5, with TRBD2 as a possible D gene (7 bases). Trimming removed 4 bases from V and 5 bases from J, with 11 bases in between. CDR3 length: 13 residues. Germline CDR1 reads SGHTA; CDR2 reads FQGTGA. In DNA, the CDR3 is TGTGCCAGCAGCTCAGGGGAGGGGGAGACCCAGTACTTC. Its protein product is CASSSGEGETQYF.